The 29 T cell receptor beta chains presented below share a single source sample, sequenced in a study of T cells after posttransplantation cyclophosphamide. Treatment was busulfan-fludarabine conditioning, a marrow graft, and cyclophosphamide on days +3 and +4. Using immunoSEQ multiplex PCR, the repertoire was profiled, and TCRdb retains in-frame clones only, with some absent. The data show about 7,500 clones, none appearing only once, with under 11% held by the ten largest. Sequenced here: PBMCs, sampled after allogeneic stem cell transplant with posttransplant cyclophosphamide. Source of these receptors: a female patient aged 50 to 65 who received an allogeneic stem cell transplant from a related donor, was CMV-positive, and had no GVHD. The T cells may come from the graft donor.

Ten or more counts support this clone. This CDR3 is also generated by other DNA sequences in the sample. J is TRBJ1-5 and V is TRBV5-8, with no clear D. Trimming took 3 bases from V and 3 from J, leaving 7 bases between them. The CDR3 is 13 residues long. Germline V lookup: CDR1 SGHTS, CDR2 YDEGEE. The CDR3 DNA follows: TGTGCCAGCAGCTCTGGACTCAATCAGCCCCAGCATTTT. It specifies CASSSGLNQPQHF. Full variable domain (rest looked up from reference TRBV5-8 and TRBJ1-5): EAGVTQSPTHLIKTRGQQATLRCSPISGHTSVYWYQQALGLGLQFLLWYDEGEERNRGNFPPRFSGRQFPNYSSELNVNALELEDSALYLCASSSGLNQPQHFGDGTRLSIL.

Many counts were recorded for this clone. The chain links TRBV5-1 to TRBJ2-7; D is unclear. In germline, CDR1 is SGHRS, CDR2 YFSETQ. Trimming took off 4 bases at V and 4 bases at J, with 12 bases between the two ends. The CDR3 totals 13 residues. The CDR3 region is CASSKDLLYEQYF. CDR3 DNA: TGCGCCAGCAGCAAAGACCTACTATACGAGCAGTACTTC.

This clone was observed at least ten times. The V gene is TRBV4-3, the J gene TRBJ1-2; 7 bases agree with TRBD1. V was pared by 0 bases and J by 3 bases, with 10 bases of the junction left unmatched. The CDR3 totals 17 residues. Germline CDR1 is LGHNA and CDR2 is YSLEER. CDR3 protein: CASSQDRGQENYYGYTF. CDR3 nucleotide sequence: TGCGCCAGCAGCCAAGATCGAGGACAGGAAAACTACTATGGCTACACCTTC.

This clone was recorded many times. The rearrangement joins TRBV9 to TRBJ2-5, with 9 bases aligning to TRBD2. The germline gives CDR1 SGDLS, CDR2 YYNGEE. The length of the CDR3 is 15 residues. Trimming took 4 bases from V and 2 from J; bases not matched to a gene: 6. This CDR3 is CASSLHSGGQETQYF. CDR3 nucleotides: TGTGCCAGCAGCCTTCATAGCGGGGGACAAGAGACCCAGTACTTC.

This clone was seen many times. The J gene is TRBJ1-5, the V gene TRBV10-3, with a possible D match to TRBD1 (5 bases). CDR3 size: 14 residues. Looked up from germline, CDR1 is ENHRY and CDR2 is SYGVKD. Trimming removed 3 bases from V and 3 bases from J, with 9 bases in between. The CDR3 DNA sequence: TGTGCCATCAGTGATCTAGGGGCCAATCAGCCCCAGCATTTT. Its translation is CAISDLGANQPQHF.

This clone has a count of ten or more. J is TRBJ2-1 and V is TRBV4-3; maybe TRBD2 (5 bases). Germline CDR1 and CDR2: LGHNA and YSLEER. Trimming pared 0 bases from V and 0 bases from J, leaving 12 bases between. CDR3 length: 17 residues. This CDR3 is CASSQDGLANSYNEQFF. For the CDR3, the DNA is TGCGCCAGCAGCCAAGATGGCCTAGCTAACTCCTACAATGAGCAGTTCTTC.

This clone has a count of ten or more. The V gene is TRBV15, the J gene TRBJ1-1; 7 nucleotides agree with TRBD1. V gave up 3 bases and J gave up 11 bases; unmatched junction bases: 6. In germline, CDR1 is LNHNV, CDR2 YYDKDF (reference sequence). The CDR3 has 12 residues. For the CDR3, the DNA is TGTGCCACCAGCAGGGACCAGGGGGACGCTTTCTTT. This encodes CATSRDQGDAFF.

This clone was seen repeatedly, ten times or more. The CDR3 protein is CASSVVAGEMNEQFF. The CDR3, as DNA: TGTGCCAGCAGCGTAGTCGCGGGAGAGATGAATGAGCAGTTCTTC. V gene TRBV9 combines with J gene TRBJ2-1, with 7 bases fitting TRBD2. This CDR3 comprises 15 residues. The J segment lost 7 bases and the V segment lost 0 bases, leaving 7 bases of the junction unmatched. Looked up from germline, CDR1 is SGDLS and CDR2 is YYNGEE. Full variable domain (outside the CDR3, taken from reference TRBV9 and TRBJ2-1): DSGVTQTPKHLITATGQRVTLRCSPRSGDLSVYWYQQSLDQGLQFLIQYYNGEERAKGNILERFSAQQFPDLHSELNLSSLELGDSALYFCASSVVAGEMNEQFFGPGTRLTVL.

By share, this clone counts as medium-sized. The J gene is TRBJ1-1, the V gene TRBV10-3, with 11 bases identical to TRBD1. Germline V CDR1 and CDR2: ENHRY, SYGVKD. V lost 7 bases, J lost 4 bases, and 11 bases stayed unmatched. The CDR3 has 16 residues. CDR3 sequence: CAINGQGAKGGTEAFF. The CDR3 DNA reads TGTGCCATCAACGGACAGGGGGCAAAAGGTGGCACTGAAGCTTTCTTT.

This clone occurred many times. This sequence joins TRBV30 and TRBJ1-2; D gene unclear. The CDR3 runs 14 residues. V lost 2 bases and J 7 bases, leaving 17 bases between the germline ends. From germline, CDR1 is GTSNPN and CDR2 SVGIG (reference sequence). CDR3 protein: CAWSPPTGSSGYTF. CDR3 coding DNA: TGTGCCTGGAGTCCCCCGACCGGGTCCTCTGGCTACACCTTC.

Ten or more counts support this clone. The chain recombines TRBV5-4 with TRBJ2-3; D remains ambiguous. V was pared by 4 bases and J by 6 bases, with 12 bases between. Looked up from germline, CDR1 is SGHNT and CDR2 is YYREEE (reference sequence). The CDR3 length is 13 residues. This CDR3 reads CASSATSWDTQYF. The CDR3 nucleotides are TGTGCCAGCAGCGCTACCTCTTGGGATACGCAGTATTTT. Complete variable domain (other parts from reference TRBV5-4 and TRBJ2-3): ETGVTQSPTHLIKTRGQQVTLRCSSQSGHNTVSWYQQALGQGPQFIFQYYREEENGRGNFPPRFSGLQFPNYSSELNVNALELDDSALYLCASSATSWDTQYFGPGTRLTVL.

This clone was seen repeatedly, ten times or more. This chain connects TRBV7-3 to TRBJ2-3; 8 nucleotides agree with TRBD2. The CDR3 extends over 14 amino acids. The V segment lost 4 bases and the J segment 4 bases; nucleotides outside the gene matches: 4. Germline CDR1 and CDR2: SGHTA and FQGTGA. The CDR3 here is CASSSGAGADTQYF. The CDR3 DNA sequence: TGTGCCAGCAGCTCTGGAGCGGGAGCAGATACGCAGTATTTT. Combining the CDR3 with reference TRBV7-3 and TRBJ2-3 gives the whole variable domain GAGVSQTPSNKVTEKGKYVELRCDPISGHTALYWYRQSLGQGPEFLIYFQGTGAADDSGLPNDRFFAVRPEGSVSTLKIQRTERGDSAVYLCASSSGAGADTQYFGPGTRLTVL.

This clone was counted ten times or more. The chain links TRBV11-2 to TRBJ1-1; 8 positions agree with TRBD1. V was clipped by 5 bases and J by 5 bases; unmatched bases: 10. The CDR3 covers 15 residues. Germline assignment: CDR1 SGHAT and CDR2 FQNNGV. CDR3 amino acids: CASSPGQGLQTEAFF. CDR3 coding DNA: TGTGCCAGCAGCCCCGGACAGGGCCTCCAGACTGAAGCTTTCTTT.

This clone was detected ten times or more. In nucleotides, the CDR3 is TGTGCCAGCAGTTTAGAGGGGACAGGGCTCTATGGCTACACCTTC. Amino acids: CASSLEGTGLYGYTF. The rearrangement joins TRBV12-3 or TRBV12-4 to TRBJ1-2, with 9 nucleotides matching TRBD1. J gave up 4 bases and V 1 base, and 4 bases lay outside the gene matches. The CDR3 is 15 amino acids.

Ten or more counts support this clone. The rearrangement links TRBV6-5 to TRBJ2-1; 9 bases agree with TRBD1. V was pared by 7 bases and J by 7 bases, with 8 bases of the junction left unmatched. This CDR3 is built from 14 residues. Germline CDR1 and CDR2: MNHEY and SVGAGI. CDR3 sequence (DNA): TGTGCCAGCACCACACAGGGGGCGCGAAATGAGCAGTTCTTC. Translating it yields CASTTQGARNEQFF.

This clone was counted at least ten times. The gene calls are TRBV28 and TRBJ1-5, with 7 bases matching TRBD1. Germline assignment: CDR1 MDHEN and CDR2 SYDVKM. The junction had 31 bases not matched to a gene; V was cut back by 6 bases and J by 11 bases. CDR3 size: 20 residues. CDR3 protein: CASSLATPPLRGGLWGAQHF. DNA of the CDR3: TGTGCCAGCAGCTTAGCCACTCCCCCTCTGAGAGGGGGCCTCTGGGGGGCCCAGCATTTT.

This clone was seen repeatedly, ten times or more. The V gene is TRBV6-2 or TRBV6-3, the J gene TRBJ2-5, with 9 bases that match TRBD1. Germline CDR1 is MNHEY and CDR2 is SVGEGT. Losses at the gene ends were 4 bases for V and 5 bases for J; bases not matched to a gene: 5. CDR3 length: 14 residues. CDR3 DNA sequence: TGTGCCAGCAGTTCACAGGGGGCTAGGGAGACCCAGTACTTC. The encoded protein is CASSSQGARETQYF.

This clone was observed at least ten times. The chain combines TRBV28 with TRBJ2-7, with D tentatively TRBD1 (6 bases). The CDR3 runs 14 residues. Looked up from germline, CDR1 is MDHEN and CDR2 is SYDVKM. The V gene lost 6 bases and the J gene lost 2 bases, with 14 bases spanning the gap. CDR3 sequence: CASRPPTGTYEQYF. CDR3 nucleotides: TGTGCCAGCAGACCCCCGACAGGTACCTACGAGCAGTACTTC.

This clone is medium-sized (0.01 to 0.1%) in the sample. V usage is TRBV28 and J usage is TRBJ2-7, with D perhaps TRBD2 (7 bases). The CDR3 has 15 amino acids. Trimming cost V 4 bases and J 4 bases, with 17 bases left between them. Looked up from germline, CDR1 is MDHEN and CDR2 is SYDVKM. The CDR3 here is CASSSPGGRVYEQYF. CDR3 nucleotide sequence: TGTGCCAGCAGTTCCCCCGGGGGGCGCGTTTACGAGCAGTACTTC.

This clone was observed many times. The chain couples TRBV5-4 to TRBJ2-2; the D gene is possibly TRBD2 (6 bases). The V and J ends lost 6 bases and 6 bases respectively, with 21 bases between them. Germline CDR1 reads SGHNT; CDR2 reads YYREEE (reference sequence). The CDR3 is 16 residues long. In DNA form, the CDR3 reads TGTGCCAGCACTCCCCGGGTAGCGGACCCACCCGGGGAGCTGTTTTTT. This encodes CASTPRVADPPGELFF.

Here the CDR3 DNA reads TGTGCCAGCAGGGGACAGGGGGCAAGTGGGGCCAACGTCCTGACTTTC. Its protein is CASRGQGASGANVLTF. The rearrangement links TRBV9 to TRBJ2-6; 12 bases agree with TRBD1. From germline, CDR1 is SGDLS and CDR2 YYNGEE. The V gene end was trimmed by 5 bases and the J gene end by 3 bases; junction bases not matched to a gene: 3. This CDR3 is built from 16 residues.

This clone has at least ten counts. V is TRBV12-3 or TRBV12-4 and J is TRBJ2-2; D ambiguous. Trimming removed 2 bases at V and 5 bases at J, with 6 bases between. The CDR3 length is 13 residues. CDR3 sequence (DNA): TGTGCCAGCAGTTTATCCTTAACCGGGGAGCTGTTTTTT. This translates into CASSLSLTGELFF.

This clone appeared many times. The CDR3 nucleotides are TGCGCCAGCAGCTTAGGAAGCGCATACCGACAAGAGACCCAGTACTTC. Its translation is CASSLGSAYRQETQYF. The rearrangement uses TRBV5-1 and TRBJ2-5; the D is unclear. Looked up from germline, CDR1 is SGHRS and CDR2 is YFSETQ. The CDR3 runs to 16 residues. V was clipped by 2 bases and J by 2 bases, with 16 bases between them.

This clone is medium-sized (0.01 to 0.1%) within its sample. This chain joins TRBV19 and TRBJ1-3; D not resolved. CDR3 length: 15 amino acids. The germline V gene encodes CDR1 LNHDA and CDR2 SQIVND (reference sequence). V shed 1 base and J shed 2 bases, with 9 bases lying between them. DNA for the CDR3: TGTGCCAGTAGTATAGGTGTATTCGCTGGAAACACCATATATTTT. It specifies CASSIGVFAGNTIYF.

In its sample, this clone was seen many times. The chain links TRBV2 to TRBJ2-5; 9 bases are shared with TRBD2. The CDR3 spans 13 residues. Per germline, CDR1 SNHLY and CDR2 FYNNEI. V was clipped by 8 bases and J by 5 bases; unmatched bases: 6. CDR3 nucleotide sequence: TGTGCCAGCCTGGGACTAGCAATGGAGACCCAGTACTTC. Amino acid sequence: CASLGLAMETQYF.

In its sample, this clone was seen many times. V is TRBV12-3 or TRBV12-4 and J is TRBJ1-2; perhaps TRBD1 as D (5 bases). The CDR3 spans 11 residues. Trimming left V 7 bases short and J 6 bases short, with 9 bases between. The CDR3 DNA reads TGTGCCAGCACCTACAGGCATGGCTACACCTTC. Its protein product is CASTYRHGYTF.

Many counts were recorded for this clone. This CDR3 is CASSATGVEQYF. The CDR3 DNA reads TGCGCCAGCAGCGCTACAGGGGTCGAGCAGTACTTC. The V gene is TRBV5-1, the J gene TRBJ2-7; 7 bases align to TRBD1. Germline V lookup: CDR1 SGHRS, CDR2 YFSETQ. The CDR3 sequence is 12 residues long. Trimming took 4 bases from V and 6 from J; bases not matched to a gene: 4.

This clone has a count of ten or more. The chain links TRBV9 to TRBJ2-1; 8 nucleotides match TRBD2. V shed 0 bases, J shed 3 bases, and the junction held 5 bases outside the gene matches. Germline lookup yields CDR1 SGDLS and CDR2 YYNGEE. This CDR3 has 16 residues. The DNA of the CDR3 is TGTGCCAGCAGCGTAGAGGTTAGCGGGATCTACAATGAGCAGTTCTTC. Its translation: CASSVEVSGIYNEQFF.

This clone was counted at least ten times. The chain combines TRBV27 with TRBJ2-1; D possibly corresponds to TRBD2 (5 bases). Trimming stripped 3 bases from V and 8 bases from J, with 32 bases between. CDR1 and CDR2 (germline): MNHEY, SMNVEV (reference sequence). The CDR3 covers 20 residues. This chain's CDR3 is CASSFELWPENSRGCHEQFF. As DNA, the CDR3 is TGTGCCAGCAGTTTCGAGTTGTGGCCCGAGAACTCCCGGGGTTGTCATGAGCAGTTCTTC.